There are many counts of the clone carrying this TCR beta chain. J gave up 0 bases and V 7 bases, and 9 bases lay outside the gene matches. Germline V gives CDR1 SGDLS, CDR2 YYNGEE. The CDR3 has 15 amino acids. TCRdb processed the 5' RACE reads anew with MiXCR; each CDR3 protein has one entry. The sample includes approximately 43,000 distinct CDR3 sequences, around 3.8% of them seen just once. The sample belongs to a study of CD8 T cells in ankylosing spondylitis. Sequencing was carried out using blood, either unsorted or a sorted T cell fraction (not recorded which). This TCR was recovered from a female donor with ankylosing spondylitis or in good health (not recorded which). The chain combines TRBV9 with TRBJ2-7, with 8 bases that match TRBD1. In nucleotides, the CDR3 is TGTGCCAGCTCCCCCAGGGGGCCGAGCTCCTACGAGCAGTACTTC. It specifies CASSPRGPSSYEQYF.